These 28 T cell receptor beta chains came from one sample sequenced in a study of shared T cell receptors in the human thymus. The method was immunoSEQ multiplex PCR; TCRdb's version includes in-frame clones alone and lacks a portion of them. The repertoire holds 600,000 to 900,000 clones, with 70% to 90% as singletons. The same data also went into a second study, on human thymus T cells.

Sequencing was performed on thymocytes. The receptors shown here come from a girl under three years old with a congenital heart defect.

The chain has TRBV27 and TRBJ2-3; the match to TRBD1 covers 10 bases. Germline CDR1 reads MNHEY; CDR2 reads SMNVEV (reference sequence). V lost 8 bases to trimming and J lost 5 bases; unmatched junction nucleotides: 10. The length of the CDR3 is 15 residues. The CDR3 DNA follows: TGTGCCAGCGCAGGCAGGGACAGGGGATTAGATACGCAGTATTTT. Its protein is CASAGRDRGLDTQYF.

The gene calls are TRBV2 and TRBJ1-2, with 10 bases matching TRBD1. Trimming removed 8 bases from V and 3 bases from J; junction bases left unmatched: 15. CDR1 is SNHLY, CDR2 FYNNEI, per germline. The CDR3 length is 17 residues. CDR3 DNA sequence: TGTGCCAGCGTAACCGGGACAGGGGATTCCGGTTACTATGGCTACACCTTC. Translating gives CASVTGTGDSGYYGYTF. The full variable domain, with the rest looked up from reference TRBV2 and TRBJ1-2, is EPEVTQTPSHQVTQMGQEVILRCVPISNHLYFYWYRQILGQKVEFLVSFYNNEISEKSEIFDDQFSVERPDGSNFTLKIRSTKLEDSAMYFCASVTGTGDSGYYGYTFGSGTRLTVV.

The V call is TRBV2, the J call TRBJ2-7; 12 bases map to TRBD1. Germline V CDR1 and CDR2: SNHLY, FYNNEI. The CDR3 loop spans 19 amino acids. With V trimmed by 8 bases and J by 0 bases, 17 bases remained unmatched. CDR3 residues: CASGKPGTGGLGFSYEQYF. DNA for the CDR3: TGTGCCAGCGGAAAACCCGGGACAGGGGGCCTTGGGTTCTCCTACGAGCAGTACTTC.

In DNA form, the CDR3 reads TGTGCCAGCAGCCAAGATCTGATAGCGGGGACAGCCTCGTACGAGCAGTACTTC. Translating it yields CASSQDLIAGTASYEQYF. The V gene is TRBV14, the J gene TRBJ2-7, with a possible D match to TRBD2 (8 bases). The CDR3 runs to 18 residues. Trimming removed 0 bases from V and 4 bases from J, with 22 bases in between. Germline CDR1 is SGHDN and CDR2 is FVKESK. Looking up the rest from reference TRBV14 and TRBJ2-7 gives the full variable domain: EAGVTQFPSHSVIEKGQTVTLRCDPISGHDNLYWYRRVMGKEIKFLLHFVKESKQDESGMPNNRFLAERTGGTYSTLKVQPAELEDSGVYFCASSQDLIAGTASYEQYFGPGTRLTVT.

The chain's CDR3 is CASSVVGTGGWDTQYF. The CDR3 DNA is TGTGCCAGCAGCGTAGTCGGGACAGGGGGCTGGGATACGCAGTATTTT. The rearrangement joins TRBV9 to TRBJ2-3; 12 nucleotides agree with TRBD1. Germline V gene data show CDR1 as SGDLS and CDR2 as YYNGEE. J gave up 6 bases and V 0 bases, and 5 bases lay outside the gene matches. This CDR3 contains 16 residues.

This clone was recorded only once. This chain joins TRBV11-2 and TRBJ1-6, with unresolved D. Germline V CDR1 and CDR2: SGHAT, FQNNGV. The CDR3 contains 12 residues. Trimming cost V 4 bases and J 11 bases, with 9 bases left between them. The CDR3 here is CASSSQNPPLHF. For the CDR3, the DNA is TGTGCCAGCAGCTCCCAGAATCCACCCCTCCACTTT.

This sequence joins TRBV7-8 and TRBJ2-3, with TRBD1 matching 7 bases. The CDR3 length is 17 residues. Looked up from germline, CDR1 is SGHVS and CDR2 is FQNEAQ. V dropped 4 bases and J dropped 6; count of bases not matched to a gene: 16. DNA for the CDR3: TGTGCCAGCAGCTCCGCCGGGACAGTATCCATTGGGGATACGCAGTATTTT. Amino acids: CASSSAGTVSIGDTQYF.

V gene TRBV5-1 combines with J gene TRBJ2-4, with 8 bases fitting TRBD1. V gave up 4 bases and J gave up 3 bases; unmatched junction bases: 3. Germline V gene sequence: CDR1 SGHRS, CDR2 YFSETQ. The CDR3 is 14 amino acids. This CDR3 is CASSADRDKNIQYF. CDR3 coding DNA: TGCGCCAGCAGCGCGGACAGGGACAAAAACATTCAGTACTTC.

This rearrangement joins TRBV5-8 to TRBJ2-2; D is possibly TRBD1 (6 bases). The CDR3 is 19 residues long. The V gene's germline CDR1 is SGHTS and CDR2 YDEGEE. Trimming stripped 0 bases from V and 0 bases from J, with 18 bases between. The DNA for the CDR3 is TGTGCCAGCAGCTTGGCCGACAGGCCTACCCCTGCGAACACCGGGGAGCTGTTTTTT. Its translation: CASSLADRPTPANTGELFF.

The rearrangement uses TRBV6-5 and TRBJ2-1; TRBD1 agrees at 7 bases. With V trimmed by 6 bases and J by 0 bases, 5 bases remained unmatched. The length of the CDR3 is 15 residues. Germline V gene data show CDR1 as MNHEY and CDR2 as SVGAGI. The CDR3 loop is CASRPDRSSYNEQFF. The DNA of the CDR3 is TGTGCCAGCAGACCGGACAGGAGCTCCTACAATGAGCAGTTCTTC.

The rearrangement links TRBV28 to TRBJ2-7; D is undetermined. The germline V gene has CDR1 MDHEN and CDR2 SYDVKM. This CDR3 is built from 15 residues. V was cut by 3 bases and J by 0 bases, with 12 bases left in between. CDR3 DNA sequence: TGTGCCAGCAGTTTTGGATGTTCGGGCTCCTACGAGCAGTACTTC. The encoded protein is CASSFGCSGSYEQYF.

The V gene is TRBV28, the J gene TRBJ1-5; TRBD1 aligns across 7 bases. CDR3 length equals 12 residues. Germline assignment: CDR1 MDHEN and CDR2 SYDVKM. V dropped 10 bases and J dropped 2; count of bases not matched to a gene: 2. The CDR3 DNA sequence: TGTGCCATCGACAGGGGCAATCAGCCCCAGCATTTT. Translating it yields CAIDRGNQPQHF.

The genes are TRBV7-8 and TRBJ2-3, with 8 positions matching TRBD2. The CDR3 is 15 residues long. Looked up from germline, CDR1 is SGHVS and CDR2 is FQNEAQ. Germline trimming cut 5 bases from V and 0 bases from J; bases unmatched to any gene: 4. The CDR3 loop is CASSELAASTDTQYF. The DNA for the CDR3 is TGTGCCAGCAGCGAACTAGCGGCTAGCACAGATACGCAGTATTTT.

The chain recombines TRBV5-1 with TRBJ1-3; D is unresolved. Per the germline V gene, CDR1 is SGHRS and CDR2 is YFSETQ. CDR3 length equals 15 residues. V was cut by 1 base and J by 3 bases, with 11 bases left in between. In DNA form, the CDR3 reads TGCGCCAGCAGCTTGACGGGTAACTATGGAAACACCATATATTTT. Protein product: CASSLTGNYGNTIYF.

The chain is built from TRBV9 and TRBJ2-1; 8 bases map to TRBD2. The CDR3 is 16 residues long. J was trimmed by 6 bases and V by 1 base; bases with no gene match: 9. Germline V lookup: CDR1 SGDLS, CDR2 YYNGEE. CDR3 sequence reads: CASSVPPGLVGNEQFF. CDR3 coding DNA: TGTGCCAGCAGCGTACCCCCGGGACTAGTCGGCAATGAGCAGTTCTTC.

The chain couples TRBV6-5 to TRBJ1-2; a possible D gene is TRBD1 (6 bases). V gave up 2 bases and J gave up 3 bases, with 16 bases separating them. The germline V gene has CDR1 MNHEY and CDR2 SVGAGI. There are 16 residues in the CDR3. CDR3 loop: CASSYGPLQGYYGYTF. DNA of the CDR3: TGTGCCAGCAGTTACGGTCCTCTTCAGGGGTACTATGGCTACACCTTC.

The chain recombines TRBV14 with TRBJ1-3; D not certain. The CDR3 is 16 amino acids. V lost 1 base and J lost 4, with 14 bases in between. Per germline, CDR1 SGHDN and CDR2 FVKESK. The CDR3: CASSQGEGASGNTIYF. DNA of the CDR3: TGTGCCAGCAGCCAAGGAGAGGGCGCGTCCGGAAACACCATATATTTT.

The chain links TRBV9 to TRBJ2-5; TRBD1 matches at 10 bases. The ends lost 4 bases at V and 8 bases at J; junction bases unmatched: 20. The CDR3 has 18 amino acids. CDR1 and CDR2 (germline): SGDLS, YYNGEE. The CDR3 here is CASSPMPDPGQGTRTQYF. CDR3 in DNA: TGTGCCAGCAGCCCTATGCCTGACCCGGGACAGGGGACACGAACCCAGTACTTC.

The chain combines TRBV21-1 with TRBJ2-7; TRBD2 is the table's D call and was not checked against the DNA. TRBV21-1 represents a pseudogene. The CDR3 is 16 residues long. This chain's CDR3 is CASSKARCKLAYEQYF. The CDR3 nucleotides are TGTGCCAGCAGCAAAGCGCGGTGCAAGCTCGCCTACGAGCAGTACTTC.

The J gene is TRBJ2-7, the V gene TRBV5-1; D not certain. The ends were cut back, 4 bases at V and 4 bases at J, with 15 bases in the middle. This CDR3 comprises 14 residues. Per germline, CDR1 SGHRS and CDR2 YFSETQ. The CDR3 loop is CASSPATSSYEQYF. The DNA for the CDR3 is TGCGCCAGCAGCCCAGCGACTTCTTCTTACGAGCAGTACTTC.

This clone was observed once. The chain recombines TRBV11-3 with TRBJ1-1; the match to TRBD1 covers 7 bases. The CDR3 spans 15 residues. Germline values: CDR1 SGHNT, CDR2 YENEEA. V trimming: 5 bases; J trimming: 1 base; junction bases outside the gene matches: 7. The CDR3 here is CASSGGGQENTEAFF. CDR3 sequence (DNA): TGTGCCAGCAGCGGGGGAGGACAGGAGAACACTGAAGCTTTCTTT.

V and J are TRBV27 and TRBJ1-3; TRBD1 aligns across 11 bases. The germline V gene has CDR1 MNHEY and CDR2 SMNVEV (reference sequence). The CDR3 is made up of 17 amino acids. Trimming cost V 8 bases and J 0 bases; bases outside gene matches: 9. CDR3 sequence reads: CASSAGTGGDSGNTIYF. As DNA, the CDR3 is TGTGCCAGCTCCGCCGGGACAGGGGGAGACTCTGGAAACACCATATATTTT.

This clone was counted a few times. The chain recombines TRBV6-5 with TRBJ2-7, with 7 bases identical to TRBD1. The CDR3 contains 13 residues. Germline V gives CDR1 MNHEY, CDR2 SVGAGI. V trimming: 4 bases; J trimming: 8 bases; junction bases outside the gene matches: 8. CDR3 sequence (DNA): TGTGCCAGCAGTTCTTACGACAGGGTTAAGCAGTACTTC. Encoded protein: CASSSYDRVKQYF.

A word on this clone: The sample carries other DNA sequences with the same CDR3. The rearrangement joins TRBV28 to TRBJ2-7, with TRBD1 matching 8 bases. The CDR3 spans 14 residues. Germline CDR1 is MDHEN and CDR2 is SYDVKM. After removal of 2 bases from V and 1 base from J, the junction contained 1 base not matched to a gene. The CDR3 reads CASSLHRGSYEQYF. The CDR3 DNA sequence: TGTGCCAGCAGTTTACACAGGGGGTCCTACGAGCAGTACTTC. Drawing the rest from reference TRBV28 and TRBJ2-7, the complete variable domain is DVKVTQSSRYLVKRTGEKVFLECVQDMDHENMFWYRQDPGLGLRLIYFSYDVKMKEKGDIPEGYSVSREKKERFSLILESASTNQTSMYLCASSLHRGSYEQYFGPGTRLTVT.

The sample holds one count of this clone. V usage is TRBV5-8 and J usage is TRBJ1-2; 8 positions match TRBD1. Germline V CDR1 and CDR2: SGHTS, YDEGEE. The trim removed 4 bases at V and 6 bases at J, leaving 11 bases unmatched. This CDR3 has 15 amino acids. CDR3 DNA: TGTGCCAGCAGCCCAAACCAGACAGGGGAGAATGGCTACACCTTC. Encoded protein: CASSPNQTGENGYTF. The variable domain in full, completed from reference TRBV5-8 and TRBJ1-2, reads EAGVTQSPTHLIKTRGQQATLRCSPISGHTSVYWYQQALGLGLQFLLWYDEGEERNRGNFPPRFSGRQFPNYSSELNVNALELEDSALYLCASSPNQTGENGYTFGSGTRLTVV.

Only a few counts were recorded for this clone. The chain joins TRBV12-5 to TRBJ2-2; 9 nucleotides agree with TRBD1. The CDR3 totals 17 residues. The ends lost 2 bases at V and 5 bases at J; junction bases unmatched: 9. Germline V gene sequence: CDR1 LGHNT, CDR2 FRNRAP. The CDR3 region has the DNA TGTGCTAGTGGTTTGCCGGGAGAGGGACAGGGTACCGGGGAGCTGTTTTTT. It yields the protein CASGLPGEGQGTGELFF.

The J gene is TRBJ1-2, the V gene TRBV4-1; the D gene is possibly TRBD1 (6 bases). Germline V gives CDR1 MGHRA, CDR2 YSYEKL. Trimming removed 3 bases from V and 2 bases from J, with 10 bases in between. The CDR3 loop spans 14 amino acids. This chain's CDR3 is CASSHTTGNYGYTF. CDR3 nucleotide sequence: TGCGCCAGCAGCCACACCACAGGGAACTATGGCTACACCTTC.

V usage is TRBV28 and J usage is TRBJ2-3, with 9 nucleotides matching TRBD2. The junction had 13 bases not matched to a gene; V was cut back by 3 bases and J by 3 bases. The CDR3 loop spans 18 amino acids. Germline-derived CDR1 and CDR2 are MDHEN and SYDVKM. Here the CDR3 DNA reads TGTGCCAGCAGTTTTAAAAGCGGGGGGCCAGGAGGGACAGATACGCAGTATTTT. This codes for CASSFKSGGPGGTDTQYF.